The following is a TCR beta chain sequence with its context. This CDR3 contains 13 residues. Germline V gene data show CDR1 as SGHRS and CDR2 as YFSETQ. V was shortened by 1 base and J by 8 bases, with 10 bases between the two germline ends. Described treatment: 15 to 20 received Ad26.COV2.S at low or high dose, single or two shots; roughly 5 received placebo; per-sample allocation not given. The investigators took samples on day 63 after the first vaccine or placebo injection. The repertoire was sequenced with immunoSEQ multiplex PCR; TCRdb's copy has only in-frame clones and lacks some. The data hold some 460,000 clones, with roughly nine tenths observed a single time. The sample belongs to a study of Ad26.COV2.S vaccination and SARS-CoV-2 variants.

The starting material was peripheral blood, obtained in a trial of Ad26.COV2.S vaccine versus placebo. The chain joins TRBV5-1 to TRBJ1-3; no definite D call. The sequence was obtained from a person between 18 and 65 years old who received the Ad26.COV2.S COVID-19 vaccine or a placebo. For the CDR3, the DNA is TGCGCCAGCAGCTTGAGTTGGGGAGACACCATATATTTT. This sequence encodes CASSLSWGDTIYF. Using reference TRBV5-1 and TRBJ1-3 for the parts outside the CDR3, the full variable domain is KAGVTQTPRYLIKTRGQQVTLSCSPISGHRSVSWYQQTPGQGLQFLFEYFSETQRNKGNFPGRFSGRQFSNSRSEMNVSTLELGDSALYLCASSLSWGDTIYFGEGSWLTVV.